This TCR beta chain emerged from a study of T cells after yellow fever vaccination. TCRdb re-analysed the 5' RACE reads in MiXCR, keeping a single row per CDR3 protein. Here the sample spans some 500,000 distinct CDR3 sequences, approximately 15% being singletons. Germline assignment: CDR1 SGDLS and CDR2 YYNGEE. The length of the CDR3 is 16 residues. The V gene lost 4 bases and the J gene lost 7 bases, with 21 bases spanning the gap. The TCR comes from a man aged 30-40 years who received the YFV17D yellow fever vaccine. The material was PBMCs, obtained on the day of the yellow fever booster vaccination. This rearrangement joins TRBV9 to TRBJ2-1, with D maybe TRBD2 (5 bases). CDR3 protein: CASSLERERVINEQFF. CDR3 coding DNA: TGTGCCAGCAGCCTTGAGAGGGAGAGAGTCATAAATGAGCAGTTCTTC.